This T cell receptor (beta chain) originates from a study of cytomegalovirus exposure and HLA in healthy donors. Some clones are missing from TCRdb's copy, which holds only in-frame ones; the method was immunoSEQ multiplex PCR. This table holds 120,000 or so clones, 89% found once. The CDR3 runs to 13 residues. Trimming at V came to 8 bases and at J to 1 base, leaving 4 bases not matched to a gene. The germline gives CDR1 SGHRS, CDR2 YFSETQ. Sequences were obtained from PBMCs. This TCR was recovered from a woman younger than 35 in good health and CMV-seronegative. The rearrangement links TRBV5-1 to TRBJ2-5; 8 bases line up with TRBD1. CDR3 region: CASLGQVQETQYF. The CDR3 nucleotides are TGCGCCAGTTTGGGACAGGTCCAAGAGACCCAGTACTTC.